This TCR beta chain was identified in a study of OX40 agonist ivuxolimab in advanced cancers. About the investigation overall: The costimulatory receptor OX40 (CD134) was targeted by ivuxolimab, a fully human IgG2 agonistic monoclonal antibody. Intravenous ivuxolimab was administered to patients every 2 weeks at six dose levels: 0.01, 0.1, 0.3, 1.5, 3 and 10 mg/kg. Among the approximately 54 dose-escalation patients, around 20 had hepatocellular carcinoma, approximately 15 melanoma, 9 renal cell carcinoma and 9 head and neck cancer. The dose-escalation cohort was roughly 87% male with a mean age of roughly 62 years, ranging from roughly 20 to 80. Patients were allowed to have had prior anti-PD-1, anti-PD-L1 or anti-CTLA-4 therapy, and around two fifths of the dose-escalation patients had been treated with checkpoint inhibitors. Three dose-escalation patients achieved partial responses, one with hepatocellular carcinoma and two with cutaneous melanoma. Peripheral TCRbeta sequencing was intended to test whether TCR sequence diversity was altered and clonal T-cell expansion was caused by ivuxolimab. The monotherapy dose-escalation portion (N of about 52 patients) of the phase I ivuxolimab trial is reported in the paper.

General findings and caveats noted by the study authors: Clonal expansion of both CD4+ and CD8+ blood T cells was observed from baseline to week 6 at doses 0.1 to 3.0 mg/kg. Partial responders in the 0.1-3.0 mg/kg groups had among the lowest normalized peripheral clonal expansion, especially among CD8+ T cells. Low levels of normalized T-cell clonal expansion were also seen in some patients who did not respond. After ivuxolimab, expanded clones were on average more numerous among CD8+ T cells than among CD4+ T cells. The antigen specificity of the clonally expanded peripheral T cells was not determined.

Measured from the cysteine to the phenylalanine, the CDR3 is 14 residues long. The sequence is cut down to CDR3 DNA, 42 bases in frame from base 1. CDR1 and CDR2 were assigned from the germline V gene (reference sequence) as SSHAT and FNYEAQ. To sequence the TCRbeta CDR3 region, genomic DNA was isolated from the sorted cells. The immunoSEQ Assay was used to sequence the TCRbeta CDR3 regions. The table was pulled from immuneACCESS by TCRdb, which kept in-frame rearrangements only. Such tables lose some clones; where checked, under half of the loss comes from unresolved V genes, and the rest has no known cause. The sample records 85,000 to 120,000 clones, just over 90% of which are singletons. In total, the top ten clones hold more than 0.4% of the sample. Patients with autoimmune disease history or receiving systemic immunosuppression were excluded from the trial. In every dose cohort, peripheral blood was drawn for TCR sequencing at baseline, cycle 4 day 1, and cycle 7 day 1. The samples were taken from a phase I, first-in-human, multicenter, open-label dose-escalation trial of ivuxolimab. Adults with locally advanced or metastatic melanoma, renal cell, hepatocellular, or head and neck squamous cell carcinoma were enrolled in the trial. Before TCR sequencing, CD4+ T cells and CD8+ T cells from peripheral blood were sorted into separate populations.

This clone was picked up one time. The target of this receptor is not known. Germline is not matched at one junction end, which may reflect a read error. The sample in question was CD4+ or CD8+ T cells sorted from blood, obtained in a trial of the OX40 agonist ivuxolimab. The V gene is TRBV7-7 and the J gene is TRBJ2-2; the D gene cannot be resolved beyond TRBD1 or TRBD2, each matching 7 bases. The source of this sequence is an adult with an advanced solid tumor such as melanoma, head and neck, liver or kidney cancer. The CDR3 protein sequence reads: CASSGTEYTGELFF. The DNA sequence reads TGTGCTAGCAGCGGGACAGAGTACACCGGGGAGCTGTTTTTT.